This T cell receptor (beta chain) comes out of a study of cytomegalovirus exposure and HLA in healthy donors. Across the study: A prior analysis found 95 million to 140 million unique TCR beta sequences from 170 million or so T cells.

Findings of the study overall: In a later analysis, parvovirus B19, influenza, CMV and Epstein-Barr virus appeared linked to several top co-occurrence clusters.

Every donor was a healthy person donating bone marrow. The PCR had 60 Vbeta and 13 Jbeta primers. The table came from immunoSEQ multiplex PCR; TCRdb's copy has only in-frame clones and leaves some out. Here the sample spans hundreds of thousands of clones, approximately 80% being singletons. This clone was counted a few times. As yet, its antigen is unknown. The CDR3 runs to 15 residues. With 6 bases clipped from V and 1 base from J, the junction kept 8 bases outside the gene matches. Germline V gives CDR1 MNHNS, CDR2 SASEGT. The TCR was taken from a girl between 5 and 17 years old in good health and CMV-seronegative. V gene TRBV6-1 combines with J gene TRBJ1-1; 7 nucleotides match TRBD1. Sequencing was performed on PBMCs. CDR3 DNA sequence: TGTGCCAGCAGGCCTTTGAGACAGGGGAACACTGAAGCTTTCTTT. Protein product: CASRPLRQGNTEAFF.